The clone carrying this T cell receptor beta chain was found many times. Its cognate antigen is unknown. The sample comes from a study of post-analysis software for immune sequencing data. Study-level information: The patients showed relapsing-remitting, secondary progressive and progressive-relapsing multiple sclerosis courses.

Germline values: CDR1 SGHVS, CDR2 FQNEAQ. This CDR3 is built from 16 residues. The V segment lost 1 base and the J segment 8 bases; nucleotides outside the gene matches: 8. The library was made from cDNA and included unique molecular identifiers. It was from roughly 1 to 10 million T cells that approximately 500,000 cDNA molecules came. A single record per CDR3 protein comes from TCRdb applying MiXCR to the PCR reads. The sample contains around 250,000 distinct CDR3 sequences, 36% of which appear only once. Study-wide results and limits: When patients were compared with controls, about 5 TRBV segments were more frequent, TRBV5-6, TRBV5-1 and TRBV20-1 among them. Under F measure analysis, samples from one preparation batch co-clustered strongly. Normalized Chao1 diversity was significantly reduced in patients versus controls.

Sequencing was carried out using blood. The rearrangement joins TRBV7-8 to TRBJ2-1, with 10 bases lining up with TRBD2. The source is a girl aged 5-17 years with multiple sclerosis. The CDR3 sequence: CASSLGSGGAVYEQFF. The CDR3 nucleotides read TGTGCCAGCAGCTTAGGGAGCGGGGGGGCGGTCTATGAGCAGTTCTTC.